This TCR beta chain was identified in a study of technical replicates of blood from several donors. Method: immunoSEQ multiplex PCR; TCRdb's copy keeps in-frame clones and lacks some. The table includes approximately 87,000 clones, approximately 92% detected once. Germline V lookup: CDR1 LNHDA, CDR2 SQIVND (reference sequence). CDR3 length equals 14 residues. Trimming took 9 bases from V and 2 from J, leaving 15 bases between them. Specimen: T cells isolated from PBMCs. This clonotype was obtained from a human donor in good health. Some clones in this sample may be carry-over from other donors' samples. V is TRBV19 and J is TRBJ2-3, with unresolved D. The CDR3 coding sequence is TGTGCCAGCTGCTCGACTTATGTCACAGATACGCAGTATTTT. Amino acids: CASCSTYVTDTQYF.